What follows are 20 T cell receptor beta chains derived from one specimen sequenced in a study of blood T cell repertoires in COVID-19. The data were produced by immunoSEQ multiplex PCR, yet TCRdb's version contains in-frame clones alone and is incomplete. The data contain over 55,000 clones, more than 70% of them singletons. The specimen was peripheral blood. Every receptor here comes from a man aged 45-65 years with active COVID-19.

In DNA, the CDR3 is TGTGCCAGCAGCTTAGTTAGAGCCGGGGGAAACATTCAGTACTTC. Its protein is CASSLVRAGGNIQYF. The chain carries TRBV11-2 and TRBJ2-4, with a weak D call TRBD2 (6 bases). Germline V gene sequence: CDR1 SGHAT, CDR2 FQNNGV. Trimming removed 1 base at V and 6 bases at J, with 13 bases between. This CDR3 is 15 amino acids long.

The V and J genes are TRBV4-3 and TRBJ1-6, with D maybe TRBD1 (6 bases). V was shortened by 2 bases and J by 5 bases, with 13 bases between the two germline ends. This CDR3 is built from 16 residues. Germline loops: CDR1 LGHNA, CDR2 YSLEER. CDR3 region: CASSQYSGTNNSPLHF. CDR3 DNA sequence: TGCGCCAGCAGCCAATACTCCGGGACAAATAATTCACCCCTCCACTTT.

The V and J genes are TRBV30 and TRBJ2-3; maybe TRBD1 (5 bases). This CDR3 is 12 amino acids long. The V end lost 2 bases, the J end lost 9 bases, and 12 bases lay between the germline ends. CDR1 is GTSNPN, CDR2 SVGIG, per germline (reference sequence). CDR3 coding DNA: TGTGCCTGGAGTCTCCCTAGGGGCACGCAGTATTTT. Translation: CAWSLPRGTQYF.

In this sample, this clone turned up once. This CDR3 reads CASGGQSSYEQYF. The DNA for the CDR3 is TGTGCCAGCGGGGGCCAGAGCTCCTACGAGCAGTACTTC. The gene calls are TRBV5-4 and TRBJ2-7; D is perhaps TRBD1 (6 bases). V dropped 7 bases and J dropped 0 bases, with 11 bases sitting between them. Per germline, CDR1 SGHNT and CDR2 YYREEE (reference sequence). The CDR3 is 13 residues long.

The J gene is TRBJ2-7, the V gene TRBV5-1; 7 bases are shared with TRBD1. This CDR3 spans 15 amino acids. In germline, CDR1 is SGHRS, CDR2 YFSETQ. Unmatched junction bases numbered 5, after V lost 0 bases and J lost 2 bases. The CDR3 DNA sequence: TGCGCCAGCAGCTTGGCGAGGGGGCTCACCTACGAGCAGTACTTC. It is translated as CASSLARGLTYEQYF.

The chain is built from TRBV11-2 and TRBJ2-5; the match to TRBD2 covers 14 bases. The CDR3 loop spans 15 amino acids. The trim removed 5 bases at V and 5 bases at J, leaving 4 bases unmatched. Germline V gene sequence: CDR1 SGHAT, CDR2 FQNNGV. CDR3 nucleotides: TGTGCCAGCAGCCGACTAGCGGGAGGGCGTGAGACCCAGTACTTC. This gives the protein CASSRLAGGRETQYF.

The V gene is TRBV7-6, the J gene TRBJ1-1; D is possibly TRBD1 (6 bases). The germline gives CDR1 SGHVS, CDR2 FNYEAQ. Trimming shortened V by 0 bases and J by 6 bases, and 14 bases separated the two germline ends. This CDR3 spans 15 amino acids. The CDR3 region is CASSLAGGAPAEAFF. The CDR3 DNA sequence: TGTGCCAGCAGCTTAGCGGGGGGGGCACCGGCTGAAGCTTTCTTT.

This chain links TRBV19 with TRBJ1-4, with D perhaps matching TRBD1 (6 bases). Trimming removed 5 bases from V and 8 bases from J, with 15 bases in between. This CDR3 spans 14 amino acids. The germline CDR1 and CDR2 sequences are LNHDA and SQIVND (reference sequence). The CDR3 reads CASSVRGSLEKLFF. Written as DNA, the CDR3 is TGTGCCAGTAGTGTGAGGGGGAGTTTAGAAAAACTGTTTTTT.

This clone has just one count. The chain is built from TRBV6-5 and TRBJ1-1; a possible D gene is TRBD1 (6 bases). This CDR3 contains 14 residues. Germline V lookup: CDR1 MNHEY, CDR2 SVGAGI. With 8 bases removed from V and 0 bases from J, the gap between germline ends came to 13 bases. The CDR3 DNA is TGTGCCAGCGGAAGACAGGAGATGAACACTGAAGCTTTCTTT. This sequence encodes CASGRQEMNTEAFF.

The genes are TRBV27 and TRBJ1-6, with 7 bases matching TRBD1. The CDR3 consists of 16 residues. Germline CDR1 reads MNHEY; CDR2 reads SMNVEV (reference sequence). Losses at the gene ends were 2 bases for V and 7 bases for J; bases not matched to a gene: 8. The CDR3 sequence is CASSLKGQRANSPLHF. DNA of the CDR3: TGTGCCAGCAGTTTAAAGGGACAGAGGGCGAATTCACCCCTCCACTTT.

This clone was counted once. The V and J genes are TRBV19 and TRBJ1-5; 9 bases are shared with TRBD1. J lost 7 bases, V lost 6 bases, and 7 bases had no gene match. The CDR3 sequence is 14 residues long. Germline CDR1 reads LNHDA; CDR2 reads SQIVND (reference sequence). This chain's CDR3 is CASRARTGDQPQHF. The DNA for the CDR3 is TGTGCCAGTAGGGCAAGGACAGGGGACCAGCCCCAGCATTTT.

The J gene is TRBJ1-1, the V gene TRBV9; TRBD1 aligns across 7 bases. Germline CDR1 and CDR2: SGDLS and YYNGEE. The CDR3 totals 13 residues. V was clipped by 4 bases and J by 3 bases; unmatched bases: 3. CDR3 residues: CASSPQGDTEAFF. As DNA, the CDR3 is TGTGCCAGCAGCCCTCAGGGGGACACTGAAGCTTTCTTT.

The chain combines TRBV19 with TRBJ2-1; 8 bases line up with TRBD2. Germline values: CDR1 LNHDA, CDR2 SQIVND (reference sequence). The junction had 10 bases not matched to a gene; V was cut back by 3 bases and J by 6 bases. This CDR3 spans 16 amino acids. As DNA, the CDR3 is TGTGCCAGTAGTATGTCCGGGACTAGAACCCGCAATGAGCAGTTCTTC. Its protein product is CASSMSGTRTRNEQFF. Supplemented by reference TRBV19 and TRBJ2-1, the full variable domain reads DGGITQSPKYLFRKEGQNVTLSCEQNLNHDAMYWYRQDPGQGLRLIYYSQIVNDFQKGDIAEGYSVSREKKESFPLTVTSAQKNPTAFYLCASSMSGTRTRNEQFFGPGTRLTVL.

The rearrangement joins TRBV3-1 (or the pseudogene TRBV3-2) to TRBJ1-4, with 8 positions matching TRBD1. Germline V gives CDR1 LGHDT, CDR2 YNNKEL (reference sequence). Unmatched junction bases numbered 9, after V lost 0 bases and J lost 6 bases. This CDR3 spans 17 amino acids. CDR3 nucleotide sequence: TGTGCCAGCAGCCAAGACTCCATCAGGACAGGGTATGAAAAACTGTTTTTT. Translating gives CASSQDSIRTGYEKLFF.

The chain employs TRBV20-1 and TRBJ2-3; possibly TRBD2 for D (5 bases). Trimming left V 3 bases short and J 0 bases short, with 10 bases between. The CDR3 is 14 amino acids. Looked up from germline, CDR1 is DFQATT and CDR2 is SNEGSKA (reference sequence). The CDR3 protein is CSASLGASTDTQYF. CDR3 nucleotide sequence: TGCAGTGCTAGTTTGGGAGCTAGCACAGATACGCAGTATTTT.

This chain uses TRBV2 with TRBJ2-7; TRBD2 aligns across 10 bases. CDR3 size: 15 residues. Germline trimming cut 6 bases from V and 0 bases from J; bases unmatched to any gene: 5. CDR1 is SNHLY, CDR2 FYNNEI, per germline. The CDR3 region has the DNA TGTGCCAGCAGGACTAGCGGGTATAGCTCCTACGAGCAGTACTTC. Its protein product is CASRTSGYSSYEQYF.

The CDR3 loop is CASSFLSGSGEAFF. The DNA of the CDR3 is TGTGCCAGCAGCTTTCTATCAGGGTCGGGTGAAGCTTTCTTT. V usage is TRBV13 and J usage is TRBJ1-1; TRBD1 is a possible D gene (5 bases). Per the germline V gene, CDR1 is PRHDT and CDR2 is FYEKMQ (reference sequence). Trimming cost V 3 bases and J 7 bases, with 15 bases left between them. The CDR3 has 14 amino acids.

The chain carries TRBV19 and TRBJ2-3; possible D gene TRBD2, 5 bases. The CDR3 length is 13 residues. V lost 0 bases to trimming and J lost 4 bases, with 5 bases between them. CDR1 is LNHDA, CDR2 SQIVND, per germline (reference sequence). CDR3 DNA: TGTGCCAGTAGTATAGAGAGGGCAGATACGCAGTATTTT. Translation: CASSIERADTQYF. The full variable domain, rest sourced from reference TRBV19 and TRBJ2-3, is DGGITQSPKYLFRKEGQNVTLSCEQNLNHDAMYWYRQDPGQGLRLIYYSQIVNDFQKGDIAEGYSVSREKKESFPLTVTSAQKNPTAFYLCASSIERADTQYFGPGTRLTVL.

The chain links TRBV27 to TRBJ1-2; 9 nucleotides match TRBD1. With V trimmed by 9 bases and J by 8 bases, 10 bases remained unmatched. This CDR3 has 13 residues. CDR1 is MNHEY, CDR2 SMNVEV, per germline (reference sequence). The CDR3 is CARGQGPSPGYTF. The CDR3 DNA follows: TGTGCCAGAGGACAGGGGCCTTCCCCAGGCTACACCTTC.

The chain joins TRBV28 to TRBJ1-2; TRBD1 might be the D (6 bases). CDR3 length equals 14 residues. CDR1 is MDHEN, CDR2 SYDVKM, per germline. V was shortened by 3 bases and J by 4 bases, with 12 bases between the two germline ends. CDR3 coding DNA: TGTGCCAGCAGTTTGACAGGCCCCCCCTATGGCTACACCTTC. It specifies CASSLTGPPYGYTF.